A single sample is the source of the 17 T cell receptor beta chains below, sequenced in a study of T cell responses to AZD1222 COVID-19 vaccine (dated by TCRdb to 2020 to 2022). Library generation was performed with the immunoSEQ multiplex PCR assay. The table comes from immuneACCESS by way of TCRdb, which keeps in-frame sequences with V and J called. Part of the clones is missing from these tables; in studies checked, under half for an unresolved V gene and the rest for unknown reasons. This sample comprises around 150,000 clones, 70% to 90% of them detected only once. The ten largest make up 1.9% of the sample. This sample's time point label indicates: baseline before first vaccination. The source material was peripheral blood, sampled on day 0 of AZD1222 vaccination. The receptors were sampled from an adult in good health.

This sequence joins TRBV2 and TRBJ1-1; possibly TRBD1 for D (6 bases). The germline V gene has CDR1 SNHLY and CDR2 FYNNEI. Deletions cut 5 bases from V and 4 bases from J, with 17 bases between. The CDR3 is made up of 15 amino acids. The CDR3 nucleotides are TGTGCCAGCAGTAGGACAGTATTATTCGGCACTGAAGCTTTCTTT. Translation: CASSRTVLFGTEAFF.

The V gene is TRBV27, the J gene TRBJ2-2; D is possibly TRBD1 (5 bases). The CDR3 sequence is 13 residues long. V lost 8 bases to trimming and J lost 4 bases, with 11 bases between them. Germline lookup yields CDR1 MNHEY and CDR2 SMNVEV (reference sequence). The CDR3 is CASLRVPTGELFF. CDR3 DNA sequence: TGTGCCAGCCTCAGGGTACCCACCGGGGAGCTGTTTTTT.

DNA for the CDR3: TGTGCCACCAGGTCGTCGCGGGGTAACTATGGCTACACCTTC. Amino acids: CATRSSRGNYGYTF. This chain joins TRBV24-1 and TRBJ1-2; the D is unclear. The CDR3 totals 14 residues. Germline V gene lookup returns CDR1 KGHDR and CDR2 SFDVKD. V shed 7 bases and J shed 1 base, with 12 bases lying between them.

This clone was recorded many times. The J gene is TRBJ1-5, the V gene TRBV5-1, with D perhaps TRBD1 (5 bases). The V gene lost 1 base and the J gene lost 6 bases, with 14 bases spanning the gap. Germline loops: CDR1 SGHRS, CDR2 YFSETQ. CDR3 size: 15 residues. CDR3 sequence (DNA): TGCGCCAGCAGCTTGAATGCCCAGGGTGGTCAGCCCCAGCATTTT. As protein: CASSLNAQGGQPQHF.

This sequence joins TRBV13 and TRBJ2-3; D possibly corresponds to TRBD2 (6 bases). The V gene's germline CDR1 is PRHDT and CDR2 FYEKMQ (reference sequence). This CDR3 has 15 amino acids. Trimming pared 10 bases from V and 0 bases from J, leaving 17 bases between. The CDR3 is CATTSGDHSTDTQYF. CDR3 nucleotide sequence: TGTGCCACAACGTCGGGGGACCATAGCACAGATACGCAGTATTTT.

The chain links TRBV12-2 to TRBJ1-2; TRBD1 is taken as the D call from the table, unchecked against the DNA. TRBV12-2 is described as a pseudogene. This CDR3 is built from 10 residues. CDR3 sequence: CASRFPRATF. Here the CDR3 DNA reads TGTGCAAGTCGCTTTCCCAGGGCCACCTTC.

The chain links TRBV7-3 to TRBJ1-1, with TRBD1 identical over 8 bases. The V gene's germline CDR1 is SGHTA and CDR2 FQGTGA. The CDR3 is made up of 13 amino acids. With 5 bases clipped from V and 6 bases from J, the junction kept 5 bases outside the gene matches. CDR3 bases: TGTGCCAGCAGCCCAACGACAGGGGCTGAAGCTTTCTTT. This translates into CASSPTTGAEAFF. The full variable domain, rest sourced from reference TRBV7-3 and TRBJ1-1, is GAGVSQTPSNKVTEKGKYVELRCDPISGHTALYWYRQSLGQGPEFLIYFQGTGAADDSGLPNDRFFAVRPEGSVSTLKIQRTERGDSAVYLCASSPTTGAEAFFGQGTRLTVV.

V gene TRBV5-4 combines with J gene TRBJ2-4; a possible D gene is TRBD2 (5 bases). Looked up from germline, CDR1 is SGHNT and CDR2 is YYREEE (reference sequence). The CDR3 contains 17 residues. Trimming removed 0 bases at V and 1 base at J, with 14 bases between. This chain's CDR3 is CASSLARGSGAKNIQYF. CDR3 nucleotide sequence: TGTGCCAGCAGCTTGGCTCGGGGTTCGGGGGCCAAAAACATTCAGTACTTC.

The V gene is TRBV12-5, the J gene TRBJ2-1; possibly TRBD1 or TRBD2 for D (6 bases each). The CDR3 runs 14 residues. Per germline, CDR1 LGHNT and CDR2 FRNRAP. V was shortened by 8 bases and J by 4 bases, with 15 bases between the two germline ends. The CDR3 DNA reads TGTGCTAGTAGTACGAGGGGGGAATACAATGAGCAGTTCTTC. It is translated as CASSTRGEYNEQFF. Drawing the rest from reference TRBV12-5 and TRBJ2-1, the complete variable domain is DARVTQTPRHKVTEMGQEVTMRCQPILGHNTVFWYRQTMMQGLELLAYFRNRAPLDDSGMPKDRFSAEMPDATLATLKIQPSEPRDSAVYFCASSTRGEYNEQFFGPGTRLTVL.

The chain joins TRBV9 to TRBJ2-3; D not resolved. V dropped 0 bases and J dropped 1 base, with 6 bases sitting between them. Germline V gene lookup returns CDR1 SGDLS and CDR2 YYNGEE. This CDR3 is built from 14 residues. Here the CDR3 DNA reads TGTGCCAGCAGCGTAGAAGTACGCACAGATACGCAGTATTTT. It codes for CASSVEVRTDTQYF.

The chain uses TRBV4-1 and TRBJ2-2; TRBD1 matches at 8 bases. This CDR3 has 16 residues. CDR1 and CDR2 (germline): MGHRA, YSYEKL. V lost 6 bases, J lost 6 bases, and 12 bases stayed unmatched. In DNA form, the CDR3 reads TGCGCCAGCAGTTTAACAGGGGGTAGTATGTCCGGGGAGCTGTTTTTT. Translation gives CASSLTGGSMSGELFF.

The chain employs TRBV27 and TRBJ1-1; TRBD1 might be the D (6 bases). Per germline, CDR1 MNHEY and CDR2 SMNVEV (reference sequence). V lost 7 bases and J lost 4, with 16 bases in between. CDR3 size: 14 residues. CDR3 sequence (DNA): TGTGCCAGCAAACCGGACAGAAAGGTCACTGAAGCTTTCTTT. Protein: CASKPDRKVTEAFF.

The chain uses TRBV5-1 and TRBJ2-2, with 11 bases fitting TRBD2. V was pared by 4 bases and J by 4 bases, with 12 bases of the junction left unmatched. The CDR3 extends over 18 amino acids. The germline gives CDR1 SGHRS, CDR2 YFSETQ. The CDR3 bases are TGCGCCAGCAGCCGCCCCATCGATAGCGGGAGGGTCACCGGGGAGCTGTTTTTT. This codes for CASSRPIDSGRVTGELFF. The full variable domain, completed using reference TRBV5-1 and TRBJ2-2, is KAGVTQTPRYLIKTRGQQVTLSCSPISGHRSVSWYQQTPGQGLQFLFEYFSETQRNKGNFPGRFSGRQFSNSRSEMNVSTLELGDSALYLCASSRPIDSGRVTGELFFGEGSRLTVL.

The V and J genes are TRBV19 and TRBJ1-2; D remains ambiguous. Germline loops: CDR1 LNHDA, CDR2 SQIVND (reference sequence). Trimming pared 3 bases from V and 8 bases from J, leaving 10 bases between. The CDR3 is 12 amino acids. The CDR3 loop reads CASSMLGDGYTF. The CDR3 nucleotides read TGTGCCAGTAGTATGTTAGGTGACGGCTACACCTTC. Combining the CDR3 with reference TRBV19 and TRBJ1-2 gives the whole variable domain DGGITQSPKYLFRKEGQNVTLSCEQNLNHDAMYWYRQDPGQGLRLIYYSQIVNDFQKGDIAEGYSVSREKKESFPLTVTSAQKNPTAFYLCASSMLGDGYTFGSGTRLTVV.

This sequence joins TRBV5-1 and TRBJ2-3; a possible D gene is TRBD2 (6 bases). Trimming stripped 3 bases from V and 4 bases from J, with 12 bases between. Germline V lookup: CDR1 SGHRS, CDR2 YFSETQ. The CDR3 spans 14 residues. The CDR3 DNA is TGCGCCAGCAGCTCGGACGGGGGAGCAGATACGCAGTATTTT. Encoded protein: CASSSDGGADTQYF.

In its sample, this clone was seen a few times. The chain couples TRBV7-2 to TRBJ2-7; perhaps D is TRBD1 or TRBD2 (5 bases each). Trimming pared 3 bases from V and 1 base from J, leaving 13 bases between. Per germline, CDR1 SGHTA and CDR2 FQGNSA. The CDR3 is made up of 15 amino acids. DNA of the CDR3: TGTGCCAGCAGCTTCAGAGGGGCCAAGTCCTACGAGCAGTACTTC. Protein: CASSFRGAKSYEQYF.

The chain has TRBV3-1 (or the pseudogene TRBV3-2) and TRBJ1-1; D unresolved. V was shortened by 4 bases and J by 1 base, with 13 bases between the two germline ends. CDR1 and CDR2 from the germline V gene are LGHDT and YNNKEL (reference sequence). This CDR3 region has 15 residues. For the CDR3, the DNA is TGTGCCAGCAGCCGAAGAGGGCTCTGGAACACTGAAGCTTTCTTT. Translating gives CASSRRGLWNTEAFF.